This TCR beta chain was captured by sequencing in a study of blood T cell repertoires in COVID-19. Study-wide context: Samples taken during acute and convalescent COVID-19 were collected in the United States, Italy and Spain. PBMCs, B-cell-depleted T cells, or T cells were the source of the cDNA or gDNA that made up the material.

Libraries were prepared by immunoSEQ multiplex PCR; TCRdb keeps only in-frame clonotypes and omits some of them. The data hold around 43,000 clones, with approximately 80% observed a single time. CDR3 length equals 16 residues. The germline V and J ends were trimmed by 4 bases and 1 base, with 16 bases remaining between them. CDR1 is KGHSH and CDR2 is LQKENI in the germline V gene. This receptor was identified in a man aged 65 to 79 with acute or convalescent COVID-19. The specimen sequenced was peripheral blood. The V call is TRBV18, the J call TRBJ1-1; D might be TRBD1 (5 bases). In DNA, the CDR3 is TGTGCCAGCTCACTGGTTTTGGTACAGGCGAACACTGAAGCTTTCTTT. Amino acids: CASSLVLVQANTEAFF.